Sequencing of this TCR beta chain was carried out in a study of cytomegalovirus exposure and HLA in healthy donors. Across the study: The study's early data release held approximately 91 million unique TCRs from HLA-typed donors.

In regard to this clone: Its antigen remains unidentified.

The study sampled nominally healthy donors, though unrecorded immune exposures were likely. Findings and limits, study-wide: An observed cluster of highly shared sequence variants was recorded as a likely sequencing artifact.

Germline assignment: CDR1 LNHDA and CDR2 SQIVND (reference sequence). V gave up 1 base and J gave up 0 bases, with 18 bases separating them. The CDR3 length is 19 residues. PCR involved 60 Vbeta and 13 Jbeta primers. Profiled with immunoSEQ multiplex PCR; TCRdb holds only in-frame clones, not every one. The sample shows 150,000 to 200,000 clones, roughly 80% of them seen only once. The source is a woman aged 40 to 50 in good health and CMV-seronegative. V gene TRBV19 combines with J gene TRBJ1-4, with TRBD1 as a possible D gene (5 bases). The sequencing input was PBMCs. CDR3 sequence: CASSIVLVGTGATNEKLFF. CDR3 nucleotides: TGTGCCAGTAGTATAGTGCTTGTGGGAACAGGAGCAACTAATGAAAAACTGTTTTTT.